The rows below give T cell receptor beta chains drawn from one sample of a study of T cell responses to AZD1222 COVID-19 vaccine. Repertoires were generated with immunoSEQ multiplex PCR, while TCRdb's copy carries only in-frame clones and drops some. The sample lists 100,000 to 150,000 clones; 90% were seen once. The sample in question was peripheral blood, obtained on day 0 of AZD1222 vaccination. These receptors all come from an adult in good health. CDR3s include the opening cysteine and the closing phenylalanine or tryptophan. The D gene is left open where the match is weak. For some rows the clone size is stated as once, few or many, or as a class when expanded; others skip it.

CASTLWGTNEKLFF | TGTGCCAGCACTTTGTGGGGAACTAATGAAAAACTGTTTTTT | NA | TRBV7-9 | NA | TRBJ1-4
CATSDSGGPGSTQYF | TGTGCCACCAGTGATTCCGGCGGACCGGGGAGTACGCAGTATTTT | NA | TRBV24-1 | NA | TRBJ2-3
CASSPLMGSNQPQHF | TGTGCCAGCAGCCCTCTAATGGGGTCAAATCAGCCCCAGCATTTT | NA | TRBV7-2 | NA | TRBJ1-5
CASSFGGTGSYEQYF | TGCGCCAGCAGCTTCGGGGGGACAGGGTCCTACGAGCAGTACTTC | NA | TRBV5-1 | TRBD1 | TRBJ2-7
CAWSVPRVGYGYTF | TGTGCCTGGAGTGTACCCAGGGTTGGCTATGGCTACACCTTC | NA | TRBV30 | NA | TRBJ1-2
CASSQDSLAAPYEQYF | TGCGCCAGCAGCCAAGATTCCCTAGCGGCCCCCTACGAGCAGTACTTC | NA | TRBV4-1 | TRBD2 | TRBJ2-7
CAWSRQGNTEAFF | TGTGCCTGGAGTAGGCAGGGGAACACTGAAGCTTTCTTT | NA | TRBV30 | NA | TRBJ1-1
CASSLRQAGEKLFF | TGTGCCAGCAGCCTCCGACAGGCGGGGGAAAAACTGTTTTTT | NA | TRBV7-2 | NA | TRBJ1-4
CASSGDSYGYTF | TGCGCCAGCAGCGGGGACAGCTATGGCTACACCTTC | NA | TRBV5-1 | TRBD1 | TRBJ1-2
CASSPQGLNTEAFF | TGTGCCAGCAGCCCCCAGGGGCTGAACACTGAAGCTTTCTTT | NA | TRBV11-3 | NA | TRBJ1-1
CASTGYGPFASGNTIYF | TGTGCCAGCACCGGTTACGGTCCCTTTGCCTCTGGAAACACCATATATTTT | NA | TRBV2 | NA | TRBJ1-3
CASSDSGVSGEQFF | TGTGCCAGCAGTGATAGCGGGGTCTCGGGTGAGCAGTTCTTC | once | TRBV6-2/TRBV6-3 | TRBD2 | TRBJ2-1
CASARASSDTQYF | TGTGCCAGCGCGAGGGCATCGTCAGATACGCAGTATTTT | NA | TRBV2 | NA | TRBJ2-3
CASSVRGTEETQYF | TGTGCCAGCAGCGTCAGGGGGACGGAAGAGACCCAGTACTTC | NA | TRBV9 | TRBD1 | TRBJ2-5
CASSFGPTTRFEQYF | TGTGCCAGCAGTTTCGGCCCCACCACTCGCTTCGAGCAGTACTTC | NA | TRBV27 | NA | TRBJ2-7
CASSPTDRTVTGELFF | TGTGCCAGCTCACCTACGGACAGGACAGTCACCGGGGAGCTGTTTTTT | NA | TRBV18 | TRBD1 | TRBJ2-2
CASSYSRGNNQPQHF | TGTGCCAGCAGTTACTCGCGAGGGAACAATCAGCCCCAGCATTTT | NA | TRBV6-5 | NA | TRBJ1-5
CASSLSVGYSLYEQYF | TGTGCCAGCAGTTTATCAGTTGGGTACAGCCTCTACGAGCAGTACTTC | NA | TRBV27 | NA | TRBJ2-7
CASSQEAQAGLTFF | TGCGCCAGCAGCCAAGAGGCCCAGGCGGGGTTAACTTTCTTT | once | TRBV4-3 | NA | TRBJ1-1
CASSEGGQPQHF | TGTGCCAGCAGTGAGGGGGGGCAGCCCCAGCATTTT | NA | TRBV2 | NA | TRBJ1-5
CASSTGQEAFF | TGTGCCAGTAGTACCGGACAAGAAGCTTTCTTT | NA | TRBV19 | NA | TRBJ1-1
CASRESSSGANVLTF | TGTGCCAGCAGGGAAAGCAGCAGTGGGGCCAACGTCCTGACTTTC | NA | TRBV2 | NA | TRBJ2-6